This T cell receptor beta chain appears in the sequencing data of a study of shared clonotypes between healthy human individuals (TCRdb year 2020). About the study as a whole: Three men and two women, aged 18 to 49 years, made up the cohort. To increase sequencing depth and limit assay-specific biases, different laboratories used diverse techniques to prepare libraries and sequence TCR repertoires. To estimate repertoire size and how much clonotype sharing occurs between individuals, the study deeply sequenced the blood TCR repertoires of five healthy adults. Between about 0.8 and 9 billion PBMCs per donor were obtained by leukapheresis. For each donor, CD4 naive and CD4 memory were each given three plates, CD8 naive was given two plates, and CD8 memory was given one plate. Results and caveats for the whole study, not just this receptor: The genetic and exposure-history diversity represented was limited by the small number of donors. Across a handful of donors, about 5% of naive CD4, roughly 3.8% of naive CD8, under 2.5% of memory CD4, and roughly 0.4% of memory CD8 clonotypes were shared. Sampling was limited to blood, and TCR repertoires in tissue likely differ from TCR repertoires in blood. Compared with non-shared clonotypes, the clonotypes found in all four sorted-subset donors had higher generation probabilities. Based on pairwise subsampling, the degree of clonotype sharing among donors was expected to be affected by sequencing depth. Incomplete sequencing was indicated by rarefaction of sorted-subset datasets, despite the large sequencing depth. Larger estimated clonotype richness was generally found for naive subsets than for memory subsets.

Concerning this clone itself: Its cognate antigen has yet to be identified. The sample holds no much larger clone one base away, and base qualities are not on file. The sample contains more than one DNA sequence encoding this CDR3.

TCR CDR3 regions were amplified from genomic DNA by multiplex PCR using the deep immunoSEQ assay. Extracted genomic DNA from each cell subset was distributed evenly across all wells of several immunoSEQ 96-well plates, and each plate was treated as a replicate. For sorted subsets, 200 to 250 ng genomic DNA, equal to 30,000 or so T cell genomes, was loaded into each replicate PCR. Purified libraries were quantified with a Qubit 3.0 fluorometer, sized on a Bioanalyzer 2100, and re-quantified with the KAPA Library Quantification kit. Every immunoSEQ 96-well plate was sequenced on a dedicated single-read 150-cycle Illumina NextSeq 550 flow cell. For the original study's pipeline: The immunoSEQ output contained only junctional sequences without quality scores, so filtering could not match that applied to full-length reads. To assign V/J genes and CDR3, sequences were annotated against IMGT germline references using PyIR, a Python wrapper for IgBLAST v1.9. Reads with weak V/J assignments (E-value above 1e-6), missing CDR3, stop codons, out-of-frame junctions, or ambiguous translated residues were removed. V3J clonotypes were defined as sequences sharing an identical inferred V gene, J gene, and CDR3 amino acid sequence. Percentage overlap between repertoires was calculated by dividing the number of shared unique clonotypes by the size of the smaller repertoire. RTK rarefaction, the Chao1 estimator, and Recon v2.1 estimates of unobserved clonotypes were used to assess repertoire richness. Generation probabilities were computed with OLGA for all TCRbeta clonotypes obtained by the gDNA method from four donors. TCRdb's version of the immuneACCESS table is confined to in-frame rearrangements and falls short of the full clone set. An unresolved V gene accounts for under half of the shortfall where checked; the remainder is of unknown origin. That table is the source of V, J and clone size, and D and trimming were worked out from the DNA. The sample records approximately 2.1 million clones, 85% to 95% of which are singletons. Of the sample, 0.35% to 0.45% is held by the ten largest clones.

Donors were healthy HIV-negative adults with no recently reported acute infections or vaccinations. Every donor was a Caucasian adult living in Nashville, Tennessee, USA. Magnetic negative selection was used to enrich CD4+ T cells, after which naive cells were positively selected on CD45RA and the negative fraction became the memory subset. Blood was obtained by leukapheresis, after which PBMCs were separated by Ficoll-Histopaque density gradient centrifugation and cryopreserved in liquid nitrogen vapor phase. Analytical flow cytometry was used to check the purity and quantity of every magnetically sorted T cell population. From each sorted fraction, genomic DNA was isolated and quantified by UV absorbance on a Nanodrop 2000c. Inclusive of the bounding cysteine and phenylalanine, the CDR3 is 11 residues long. The read is trimmed to its CDR3 DNA, 33 bases read in frame from base 1. In the germline V gene, CDR1 corresponds to MDHEN and CDR2 to SYDVKM. The germline ends are 4 bases apart after V is trimmed by 3 bases and J by 5 bases.

The TCR comes from a man between 18 and 35 years old in good health. Some clones in this sample may be carry-over from other donors' samples. Source material: naive CD4+ T cells from PBMCs. The sample's cell subset or site label, in plain terms: CD45RA+ positively selected. The V and J genes are TRBV28 and TRBJ2-5; no D gene is confidently identified. The CDR3 sequence is CASSLAETQYF. The DNA reads as follows: TGTGCCAGCAGTTTGGCGGAGACCCAGTACTTC.